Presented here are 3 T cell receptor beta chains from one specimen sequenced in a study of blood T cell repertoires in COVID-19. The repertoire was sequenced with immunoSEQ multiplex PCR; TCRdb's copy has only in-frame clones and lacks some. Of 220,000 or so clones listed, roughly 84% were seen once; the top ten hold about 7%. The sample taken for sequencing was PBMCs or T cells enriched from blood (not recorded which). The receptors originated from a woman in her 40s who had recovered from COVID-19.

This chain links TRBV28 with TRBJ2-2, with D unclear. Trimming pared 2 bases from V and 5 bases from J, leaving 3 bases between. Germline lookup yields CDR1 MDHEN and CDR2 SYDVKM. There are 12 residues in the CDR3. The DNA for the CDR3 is TGTGCCAGCAGTTTACCGACCGGGGAGCTGTTTTTT. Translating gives CASSLPTGELFF.

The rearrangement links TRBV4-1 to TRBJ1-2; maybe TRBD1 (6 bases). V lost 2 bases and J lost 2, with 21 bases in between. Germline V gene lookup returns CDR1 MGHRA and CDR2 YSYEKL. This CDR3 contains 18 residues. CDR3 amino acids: CASSQRSGPQTGNYGYTF. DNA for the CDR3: TGCGCCAGCAGCCAACGATCGGGGCCCCAAACAGGGAACTATGGCTACACCTTC.

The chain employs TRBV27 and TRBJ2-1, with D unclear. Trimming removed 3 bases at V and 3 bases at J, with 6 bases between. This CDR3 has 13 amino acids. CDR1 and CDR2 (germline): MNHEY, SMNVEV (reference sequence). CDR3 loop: CASSFSGYNEQFF. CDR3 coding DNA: TGTGCCAGCAGTTTCTCGGGCTACAATGAGCAGTTCTTC.